The 21 T cell receptor beta chains below all came from one sample that was sequenced in a study of T cell changes during pregnancy in multiple sclerosis. Profiled with immunoSEQ multiplex PCR; TCRdb holds only in-frame clones, not every one. The table has under 45,000 clones, about 87% seen once. The sequencing used CD4+ T cells from peripheral blood mononuclear cells, collected in the second trimester of pregnancy. These receptors were taken from a female donor with multiple sclerosis, enrolled in a pregnancy study.

Only a few counts were recorded for this clone. The chain employs TRBV7-9 and TRBJ2-2; 10 bases align to TRBD2. Germline assignment: CDR1 SEHNR and CDR2 FQNEAQ (reference sequence). The CDR3 totals 15 residues. The ends lost 2 bases at V and 6 bases at J; junction bases unmatched: 3. CDR3 protein: CASSLLAGVAGELFF. Written as DNA, the CDR3 is TGTGCCAGCAGCTTACTAGCGGGAGTAGCCGGGGAGCTGTTTTTT.

The chain combines TRBV4-1 with TRBJ1-1, with a weak D call TRBD1 (5 bases). The CDR3 spans 15 residues. V lost 0 bases and J 1 base, leaving 9 bases between the germline ends. Germline CDR1 and CDR2: MGHRA and YSYEKL. CDR3 DNA sequence: TGCGCCAGCAGCCAAGAGGGTCAGGGGAACACTGAAGCTTTCTTT. Translated: CASSQEGQGNTEAFF.

The chain uses TRBV7-9 and TRBJ2-7, with 9 bases identical to TRBD2. Per germline, CDR1 SEHNR and CDR2 FQNEAQ (reference sequence). V trimming: 4 bases; J trimming: 7 bases; junction bases outside the gene matches: 8. This CDR3 is 14 amino acids long. The CDR3 region is CASSSRETSGEQYF. The CDR3 DNA sequence: TGTGCCAGCAGCTCGAGGGAGACTAGCGGAGAGCAGTACTTC.

The chain has TRBV4-1 and TRBJ1-4; 7 bases agree with TRBD1. The CDR3 is 12 residues long. From germline, CDR1 is MGHRA and CDR2 YSYEKL. The V gene end was trimmed by 6 bases and the J gene end by 8 bases; junction bases not matched to a gene: 3. Here the CDR3 DNA reads TGCGCCAGCAGAAACAGGGGCGAAAAACTGTTTTTT. Translation: CASRNRGEKLFF.

V and J are TRBV5-4 and TRBJ2-1, with a weak D call TRBD2 (6 bases). The CDR3 extends over 14 amino acids. The V gene's germline CDR1 is SGHNT and CDR2 YYREEE (reference sequence). V lost 4 bases and J 4 bases, leaving 12 bases between the germline ends. The CDR3 DNA sequence: TGTGCCAGCAGCCTCCGACTAGAGTACAATGAGCAGTTCTTC. The encoded protein is CASSLRLEYNEQFF.

This clone is a singleton in its sample. V usage is TRBV10-1 and J usage is TRBJ2-6; 9 bases line up with TRBD1. Trimming at V came to 4 bases and at J to 1 base, leaving 8 bases not matched to a gene. CDR1 and CDR2 (germline): WNHNN, SYGVQD (reference sequence). The CDR3 is 18 residues long. In DNA form, the CDR3 reads TGCGCCAGCAGTGCTACAGGGGGCATGATTTCTGGGGCCAACGTCCTGACTTTC. It specifies CASSATGGMISGANVLTF.

In its sample, this clone was seen a few times. CDR3 in DNA: TGTGCCAGCAGCGCCAGGGACAGGGAATCTGAAAAACTGTTTTTT. As protein: CASSARDRESEKLFF. The J gene is TRBJ1-4, the V gene TRBV9; TRBD1 matches 9 bases. CDR3 size: 15 residues. Germline assignment: CDR1 SGDLS and CDR2 YYNGEE. V lost 3 bases and J lost 7; bases outside the gene matches: 7.

The chain carries TRBV29-1 and TRBJ1-2; unclear D gene. The V gene lost 3 bases and the J gene lost 0 bases, with 8 bases spanning the gap. The V gene's germline CDR1 is SQVTM and CDR2 ANQGSEA. This CDR3 contains 13 residues. CDR3 bases: TGCAGCGTTGACGGTATACCTAACTATGGCTACACCTTC. Encoded protein: CSVDGIPNYGYTF. Complete variable domain (other parts from reference TRBV29-1 and TRBJ1-2): SAVISQKPSRDICQRGTSLTIQCQVDSQVTMMFWYRQQPGQSLTLIATANQGSEATYESGFVIDKFPISRPNLTFSTLTVSNMSPEDSSIYLCSVDGIPNYGYTFGSGTRLTVV.

This chain uses TRBV6-6 with TRBJ2-3; D unresolved. The ends were cut back, 8 bases at V and 1 base at J, with 4 bases in the middle. There are 11 residues in the CDR3. From germline, CDR1 is MNHNY and CDR2 SVGAGI (reference sequence). The CDR3 DNA is TGTGCCAGCGGGCGCACAGATACGCAGTATTTT. Amino acid sequence: CASGRTDTQYF.

The chain employs TRBV15 and TRBJ2-3; D unclear. CDR1 LNHNV and CDR2 YYDKDF come from the germline V gene (reference sequence). CDR3 length: 13 amino acids. Trimming pared 1 base from V and 2 bases from J, leaving 4 bases between. CDR3 nucleotides: TGTGCCACCAGCAGAGCGTCCACAGATACGCAGTATTTT. Amino acid sequence: CATSRASTDTQYF.

The chain links TRBV6-5 to TRBJ2-7, with TRBD1 matching over 11 bases. CDR1 is MNHEY, CDR2 SVGAGI, per germline. V lost 5 bases, J lost 1 base, and 4 bases stayed unmatched. The CDR3 loop spans 15 amino acids. CDR3 region: CASSRDRGYSYEQYF. DNA for the CDR3: TGTGCCAGCAGTCGGGACAGGGGGTATTCCTACGAGCAGTACTTC.

J is TRBJ2-2 and V is TRBV6-8; D unclear. This CDR3 has 16 amino acids. The germline V and J ends were trimmed by 7 bases and 1 base, with 16 bases remaining between them. Looked up from germline, CDR1 is MNHGY and CDR2 is SAAAGT. This CDR3 is CASTKLKNVNTGELFF. The CDR3 region has the DNA TGTGCCAGCACGAAGCTCAAGAACGTGAACACCGGGGAGCTGTTTTTT.

The V and J genes are TRBV4-2 and TRBJ2-3, with 7 bases identical to TRBD2. The ends lost 2 bases at V and 2 bases at J; junction bases unmatched: 4. CDR3 length: 15 residues. The germline V gene encodes CDR1 LGHNA and CDR2 YNFKEQ. CDR3 bases: TGTGCCAGCAGCCAAACGGGAGGCAACACAGATACGCAGTATTTT. It translates to CASSQTGGNTDTQYF.

As DNA, the CDR3 is TGTGCCAGCAGGCCTACAGGGGCCCGTGGCTACACCTTC. Translated, it gives CASRPTGARGYTF. The V call is TRBV6-5, the J call TRBJ1-2; 7 nucleotides agree with TRBD1. CDR3 length: 13 amino acids. The germline CDR1 and CDR2 sequences are MNHEY and SVGAGI. With 6 bases clipped from V and 7 bases from J, the junction kept 8 bases outside the gene matches.

This clone came up many times. J is TRBJ1-4 and V is TRBV12-2. TRBV12-2 is a known pseudogene. CDR3 length: 21 amino acids. Written as DNA, the CDR3 is TGTGCAAGTCGCTTAGGACTAAGCCGGGTCTCTTTGGTCGAGAGGAGTGAAAAACTGTTTTTT. It translates to CASRLGLSRVSLVERSEKLFF.

The chain links TRBV5-1 to TRBJ2-2; no firm D call. This CDR3 contains 16 residues. CDR1 is SGHRS, CDR2 YFSETQ, per germline. Deletions cut 5 bases from V and 0 bases from J, with 14 bases between. CDR3 in amino acids: CASRWQVNANTGELFF. The CDR3 nucleotides read TGCGCCAGCAGATGGCAAGTGAACGCGAACACCGGGGAGCTGTTTTTT.

V gene TRBV28 combines with J gene TRBJ1-5; D gene uncertain. The V gene's germline CDR1 is MDHEN and CDR2 SYDVKM. The germline V and J ends were trimmed by 3 bases and 2 bases, with 5 bases remaining between them. The CDR3 sequence is 13 residues long. CDR3 sequence reads: CASSLLGNQPQHF. CDR3 in DNA: TGTGCCAGCAGTTTGTTAGGCAATCAGCCCCAGCATTTT.

This chain connects TRBV4-1 to TRBJ2-7; TRBD1 matches at 12 bases. Germline V gene lookup returns CDR1 MGHRA and CDR2 YSYEKL. V gave up 2 bases and J gave up 5 bases; unmatched junction bases: 10. The CDR3 is 17 amino acids. The CDR3 sequence: CASSQTDLGTGGHEQYF. CDR3 coding DNA: TGCGCCAGCAGCCAAACCGACCTTGGGACAGGGGGCCACGAGCAGTACTTC.

This sequence joins TRBV6-6 and TRBJ2-4; 7 bases are a match to TRBD2. The V gene end was trimmed by 6 bases and the J gene end by 3 bases; junction bases not matched to a gene: 11. The V gene's germline CDR1 is MNHNY and CDR2 SVGAGI (reference sequence). There are 16 residues in the CDR3. The CDR3 DNA reads as TGTGCCAGCAGGGGTGCCGTTGGGGAGGGCAAAAACATTCAGTACTTC. This sequence encodes CASRGAVGEGKNIQYF.

V usage is TRBV19 and J usage is TRBJ1-5; TRBD1 aligns across 7 bases. The CDR3 is made up of 13 amino acids. CDR1 LNHDA and CDR2 SQIVND come from the germline V gene (reference sequence). The J segment lost 5 bases and the V segment lost 6 bases, leaving 4 bases of the junction unmatched. The chain's CDR3 is CASSDTGDQPQHF. CDR3 bases: TGTGCCAGTAGCGATACAGGGGATCAGCCCCAGCATTTT. The full variable domain, in which reference TRBV19 and TRBJ1-5 provide the parts outside the CDR3, is DGGITQSPKYLFRKEGQNVTLSCEQNLNHDAMYWYRQDPGQGLRLIYYSQIVNDFQKGDIAEGYSVSREKKESFPLTVTSAQKNPTAFYLCASSDTGDQPQHFGDGTRLSIL.

This rearrangement joins TRBV7-2 to TRBJ1-1, with D unresolved. This CDR3 is 17 amino acids long. Germline CDR1 is SGHTA and CDR2 is FQGNSA. The germline V and J ends were trimmed by 1 base and 0 bases, with 15 bases remaining between them. CDR3 residues: CASSLGRGRRLNTEAFF. CDR3 DNA sequence: TGTGCCAGCAGCTTAGGGAGAGGCCGCAGATTGAACACTGAAGCTTTCTTT.